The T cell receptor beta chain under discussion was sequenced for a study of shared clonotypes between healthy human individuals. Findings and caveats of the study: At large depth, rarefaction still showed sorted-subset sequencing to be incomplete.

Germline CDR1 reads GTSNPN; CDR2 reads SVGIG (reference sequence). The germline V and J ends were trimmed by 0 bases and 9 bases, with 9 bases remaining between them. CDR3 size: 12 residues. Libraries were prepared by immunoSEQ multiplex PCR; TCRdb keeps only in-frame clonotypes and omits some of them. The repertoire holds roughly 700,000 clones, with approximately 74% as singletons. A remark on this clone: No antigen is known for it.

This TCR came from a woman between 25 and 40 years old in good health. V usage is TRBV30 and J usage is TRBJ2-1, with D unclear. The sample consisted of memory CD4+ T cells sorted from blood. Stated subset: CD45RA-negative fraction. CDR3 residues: CAWSVDEGEQFF. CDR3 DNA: TGTGCCTGGAGTGTAGATGAAGGTGAGCAGTTCTTC.